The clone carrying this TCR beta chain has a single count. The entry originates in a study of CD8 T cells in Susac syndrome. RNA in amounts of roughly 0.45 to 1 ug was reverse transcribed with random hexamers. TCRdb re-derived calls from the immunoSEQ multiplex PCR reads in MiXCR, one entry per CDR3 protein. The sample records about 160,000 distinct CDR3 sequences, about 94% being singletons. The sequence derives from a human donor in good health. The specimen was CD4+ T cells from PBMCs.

This CDR3 reads CASSFRPPRGESGQETQYF. In DNA, the CDR3 is TGTGCCAGTAGTTTTCGTCCCCCCCGGGGGGAAAGTGGCCAAGAGACCCAGTACTTC. The chain uses TRBV19 and TRBJ2-5; 7 bases map to TRBD2. In germline, CDR1 is LNHDA, CDR2 SQIVND (reference sequence). V dropped 5 bases and J dropped 1; count of bases not matched to a gene: 19. The CDR3 consists of 19 residues.